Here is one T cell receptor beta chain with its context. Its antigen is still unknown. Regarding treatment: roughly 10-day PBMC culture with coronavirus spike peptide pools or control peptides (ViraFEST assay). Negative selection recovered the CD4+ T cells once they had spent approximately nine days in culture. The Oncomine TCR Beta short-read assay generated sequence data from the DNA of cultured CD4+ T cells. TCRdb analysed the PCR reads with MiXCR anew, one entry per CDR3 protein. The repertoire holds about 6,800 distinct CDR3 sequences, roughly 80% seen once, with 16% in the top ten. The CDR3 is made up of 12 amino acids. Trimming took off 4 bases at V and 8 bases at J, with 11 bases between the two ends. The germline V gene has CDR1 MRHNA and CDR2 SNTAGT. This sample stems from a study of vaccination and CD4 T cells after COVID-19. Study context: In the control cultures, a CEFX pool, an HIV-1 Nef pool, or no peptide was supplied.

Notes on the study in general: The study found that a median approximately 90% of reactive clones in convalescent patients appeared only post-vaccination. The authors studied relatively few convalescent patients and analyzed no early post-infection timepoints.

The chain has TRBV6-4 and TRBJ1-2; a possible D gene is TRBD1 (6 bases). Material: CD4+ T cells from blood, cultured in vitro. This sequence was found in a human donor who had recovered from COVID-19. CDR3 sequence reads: CASSARGGGYTF. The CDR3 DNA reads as TGTGCCAGCAGTGCCCGGGGGGGCGGCTACACCTTC.